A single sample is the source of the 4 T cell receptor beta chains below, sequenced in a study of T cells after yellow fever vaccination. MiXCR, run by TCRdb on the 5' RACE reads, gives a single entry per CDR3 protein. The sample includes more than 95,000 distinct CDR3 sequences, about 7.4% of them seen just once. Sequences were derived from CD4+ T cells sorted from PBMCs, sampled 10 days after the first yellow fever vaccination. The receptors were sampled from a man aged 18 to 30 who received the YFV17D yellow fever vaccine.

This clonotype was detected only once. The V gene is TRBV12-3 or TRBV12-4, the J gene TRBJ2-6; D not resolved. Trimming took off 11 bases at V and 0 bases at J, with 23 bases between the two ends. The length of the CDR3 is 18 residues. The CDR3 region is CAFSFALRASSGANVLTF. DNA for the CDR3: TGTGCCTTCAGTTTCGCCCTTCGCGCGAGCTCTGGGGCCAACGTCCTGACTTTC.

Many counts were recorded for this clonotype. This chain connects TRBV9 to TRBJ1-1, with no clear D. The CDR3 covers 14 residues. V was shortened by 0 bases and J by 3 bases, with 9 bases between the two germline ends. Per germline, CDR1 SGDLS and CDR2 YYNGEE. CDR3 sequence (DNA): TGTGCCAGCAGCGTAGTAGGCAGCTACACTGAAGCTTTCTTT. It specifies CASSVVGSYTEAFF.

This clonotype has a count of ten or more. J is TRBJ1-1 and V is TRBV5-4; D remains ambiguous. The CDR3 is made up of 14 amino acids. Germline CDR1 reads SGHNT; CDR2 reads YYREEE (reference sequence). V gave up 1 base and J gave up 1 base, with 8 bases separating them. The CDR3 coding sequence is TGTGCCAGCAGCTTGTACGGAGGGAACACTGAAGCTTTCTTT. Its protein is CASSLYGGNTEAFF.

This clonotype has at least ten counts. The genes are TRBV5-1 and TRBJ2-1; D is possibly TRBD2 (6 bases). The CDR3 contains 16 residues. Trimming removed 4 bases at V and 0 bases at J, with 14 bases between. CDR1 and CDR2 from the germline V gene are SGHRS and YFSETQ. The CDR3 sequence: CASSLAGTSSYNEQFF. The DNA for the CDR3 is TGCGCCAGCAGCCTGGCTGGGACTTCCTCCTACAATGAGCAGTTCTTC.